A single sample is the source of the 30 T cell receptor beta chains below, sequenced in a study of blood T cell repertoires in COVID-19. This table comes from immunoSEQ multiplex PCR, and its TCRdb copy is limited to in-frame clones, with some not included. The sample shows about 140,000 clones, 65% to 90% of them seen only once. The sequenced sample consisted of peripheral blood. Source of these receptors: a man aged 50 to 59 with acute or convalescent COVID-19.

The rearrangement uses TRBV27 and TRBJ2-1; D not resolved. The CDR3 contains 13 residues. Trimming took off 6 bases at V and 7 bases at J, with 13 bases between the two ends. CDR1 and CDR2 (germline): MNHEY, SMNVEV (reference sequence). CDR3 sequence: CASSILGANEQFF. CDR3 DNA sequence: TGTGCCAGCAGCATCCTGGGCGCAAATGAGCAGTTCTTC.

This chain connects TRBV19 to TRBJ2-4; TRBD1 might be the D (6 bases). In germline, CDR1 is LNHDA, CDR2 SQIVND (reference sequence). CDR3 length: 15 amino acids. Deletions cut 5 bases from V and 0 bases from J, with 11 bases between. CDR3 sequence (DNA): TGTGCCAGTAGTGACTCGACAGGAGCCAAAAACATTCAGTACTTC. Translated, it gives CASSDSTGAKNIQYF. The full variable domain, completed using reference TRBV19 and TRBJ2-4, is DGGITQSPKYLFRKEGQNVTLSCEQNLNHDAMYWYRQDPGQGLRLIYYSQIVNDFQKGDIAEGYSVSREKKESFPLTVTSAQKNPTAFYLCASSDSTGAKNIQYFGAGTRLSVL.

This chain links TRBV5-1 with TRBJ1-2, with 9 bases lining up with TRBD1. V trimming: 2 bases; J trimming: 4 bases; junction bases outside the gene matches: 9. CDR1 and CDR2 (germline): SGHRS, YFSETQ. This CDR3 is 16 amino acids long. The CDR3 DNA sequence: TGCGCCAGCAGCTTAAGCGGACAGGGGTTTGGCTATGGCTACACCTTC. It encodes CASSLSGQGFGYGYTF.

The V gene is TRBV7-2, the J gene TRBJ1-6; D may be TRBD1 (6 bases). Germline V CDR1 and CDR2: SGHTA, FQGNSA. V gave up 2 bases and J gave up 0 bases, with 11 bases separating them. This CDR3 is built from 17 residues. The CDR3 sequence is CASSLRQAVSYNSPLHF. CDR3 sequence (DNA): TGTGCCAGCAGCTTACGACAGGCCGTCTCCTATAATTCACCCCTCCACTTT.

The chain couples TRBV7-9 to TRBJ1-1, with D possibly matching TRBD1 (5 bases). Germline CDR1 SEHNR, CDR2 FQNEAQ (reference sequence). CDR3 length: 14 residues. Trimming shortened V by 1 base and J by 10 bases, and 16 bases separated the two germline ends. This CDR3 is CASSLGPGPEGAFF. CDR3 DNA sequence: TGTGCCAGCAGCTTAGGCCCAGGGCCGGAGGGAGCTTTCTTT.

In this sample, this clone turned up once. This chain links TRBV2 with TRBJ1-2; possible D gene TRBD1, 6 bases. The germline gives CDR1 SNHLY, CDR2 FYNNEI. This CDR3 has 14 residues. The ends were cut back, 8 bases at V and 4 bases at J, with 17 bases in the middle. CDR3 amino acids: CASQGQTHSYGYTF. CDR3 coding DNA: TGTGCCAGCCAAGGACAGACTCACTCCTATGGCTACACCTTC.

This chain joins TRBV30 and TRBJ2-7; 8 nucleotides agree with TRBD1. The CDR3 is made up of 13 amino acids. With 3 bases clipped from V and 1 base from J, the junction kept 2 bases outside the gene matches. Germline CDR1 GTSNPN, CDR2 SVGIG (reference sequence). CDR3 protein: CAWSRGLSYEQYF. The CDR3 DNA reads TGTGCCTGGAGCAGGGGGCTTTCCTACGAGCAGTACTTC.

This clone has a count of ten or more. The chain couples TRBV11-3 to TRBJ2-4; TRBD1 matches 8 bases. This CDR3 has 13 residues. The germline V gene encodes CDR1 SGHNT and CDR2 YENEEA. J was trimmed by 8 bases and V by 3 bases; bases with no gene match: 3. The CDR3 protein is CASSFLDRDIQYF. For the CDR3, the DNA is TGTGCCAGCAGCTTCCTGGACAGGGACATTCAGTACTTC.

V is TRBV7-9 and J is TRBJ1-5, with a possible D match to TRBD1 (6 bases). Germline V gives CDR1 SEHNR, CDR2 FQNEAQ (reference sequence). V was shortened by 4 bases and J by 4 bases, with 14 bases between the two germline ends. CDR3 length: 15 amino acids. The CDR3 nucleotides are TGTGCCAGCAGCTCTGCCGGGACAAGTAATCAGCCCCAGCATTTT. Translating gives CASSSAGTSNQPQHF. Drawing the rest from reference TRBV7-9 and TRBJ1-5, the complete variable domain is DTGVSQNPRHKITKRGQNVTFRCDPISEHNRLYWYRQTLGQGPEFLTYFQNEAQLEKSRLLSDRFSAERPKGSFSTLEIQRTEQGDSAMYLCASSSAGTSNQPQHFGDGTRLSIL.

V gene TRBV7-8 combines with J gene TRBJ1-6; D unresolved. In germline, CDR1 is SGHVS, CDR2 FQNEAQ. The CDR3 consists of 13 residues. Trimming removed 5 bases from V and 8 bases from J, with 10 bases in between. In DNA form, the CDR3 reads TGTGCCAGCAGCCAAACGACATATTCACCCCTCCACTTT. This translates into CASSQTTYSPLHF.

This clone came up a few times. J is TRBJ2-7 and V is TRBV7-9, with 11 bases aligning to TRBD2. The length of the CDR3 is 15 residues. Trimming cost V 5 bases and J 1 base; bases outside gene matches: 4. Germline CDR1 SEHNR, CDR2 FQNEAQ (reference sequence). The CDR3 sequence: CASSASSGGSYEQYF. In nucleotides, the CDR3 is TGTGCCAGCAGCGCCTCTAGCGGGGGGTCCTACGAGCAGTACTTC.

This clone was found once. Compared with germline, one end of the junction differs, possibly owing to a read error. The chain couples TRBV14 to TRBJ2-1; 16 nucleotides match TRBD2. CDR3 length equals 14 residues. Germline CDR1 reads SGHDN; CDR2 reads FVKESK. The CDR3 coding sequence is TGTGCCAGCAGCCTAACGGGACTAGCGGGGGGGTCGATCTTC. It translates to CASSLTGLAGGSIF.

This chain's CDR3 is CASSVRGQGETQYF. In nucleotides, the CDR3 is TGTGCCAGCAGCGTAAGGGGACAGGGTGAGACCCAGTACTTC. The V gene is TRBV9, the J gene TRBJ2-5; 9 bases agree with TRBD1. CDR3 length: 14 amino acids. V trimming: 1 base; J trimming: 5 bases; junction bases outside the gene matches: 3. Germline assignment: CDR1 SGDLS and CDR2 YYNGEE.

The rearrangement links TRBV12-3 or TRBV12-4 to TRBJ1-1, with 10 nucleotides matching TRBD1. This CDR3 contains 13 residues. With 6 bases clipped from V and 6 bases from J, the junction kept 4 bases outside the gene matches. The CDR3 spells CASRRTGGPEAFF. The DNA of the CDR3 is TGTGCCAGCAGGCGGACAGGGGGGCCTGAAGCTTTCTTT.

The CDR3 protein is CASSWGLAGIQETQYF. CDR3 coding DNA: TGTGCCAGCAGTTGGGGACTAGCGGGAATCCAAGAGACCCAGTACTTC. The chain has TRBV27 and TRBJ2-5; 13 nucleotides agree with TRBD2. Germline lookup yields CDR1 MNHEY and CDR2 SMNVEV (reference sequence). V shed 4 bases, J shed 1 base, and the junction held 3 bases outside the gene matches. The CDR3 is 16 residues long.

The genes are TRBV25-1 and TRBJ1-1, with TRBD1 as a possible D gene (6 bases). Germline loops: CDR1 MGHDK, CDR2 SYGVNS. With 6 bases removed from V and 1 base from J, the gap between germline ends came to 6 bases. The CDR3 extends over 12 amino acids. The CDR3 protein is CASRTGNTEAFF. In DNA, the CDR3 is TGTGCCAGCAGGACAGGGAACACTGAAGCTTTCTTT. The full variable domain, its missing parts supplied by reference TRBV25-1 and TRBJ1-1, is EADIYQTPRYLVIGTGKKITLECSQTMGHDKMYWYQQDPGMELHLIHYSYGVNSTEKGDLSSESTVSRIRTEHFPLTLESARPSHTSQYLCASRTGNTEAFFGQGTRLTVV.

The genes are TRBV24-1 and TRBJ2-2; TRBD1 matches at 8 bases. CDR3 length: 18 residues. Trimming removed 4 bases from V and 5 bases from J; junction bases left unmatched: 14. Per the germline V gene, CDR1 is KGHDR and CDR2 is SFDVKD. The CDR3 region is CATSDNRDSGGLTGELFF. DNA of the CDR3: TGTGCCACCAGTGACAACCGGGACTCAGGGGGCCTGACCGGGGAGCTGTTTTTT.

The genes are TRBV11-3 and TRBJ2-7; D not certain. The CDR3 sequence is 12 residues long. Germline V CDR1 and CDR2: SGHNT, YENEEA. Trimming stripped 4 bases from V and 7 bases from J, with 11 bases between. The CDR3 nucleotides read TGTGCCAGCAGCTGGGCTTCGCAGGAGCAGTACTTC. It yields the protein CASSWASQEQYF.

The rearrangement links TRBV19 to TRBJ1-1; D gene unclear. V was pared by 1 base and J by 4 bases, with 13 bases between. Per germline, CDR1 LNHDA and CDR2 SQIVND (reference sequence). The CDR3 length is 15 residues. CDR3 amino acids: CASSIVDSGSTEAFF. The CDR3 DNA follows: TGTGCCAGTAGTATAGTTGACTCGGGAAGCACTGAAGCTTTCTTT.

The CDR3 DNA sequence: TGTGCCAGTATATCGGGACAGGGGTATGGCTACACCTTC. Residues: CASISGQGYGYTF. The genes are TRBV19 and TRBJ1-2; 10 bases agree with TRBD1. The CDR3 contains 13 residues. The germline V gene has CDR1 LNHDA and CDR2 SQIVND (reference sequence). J gave up 5 bases and V 7 bases, and 4 bases lay outside the gene matches.

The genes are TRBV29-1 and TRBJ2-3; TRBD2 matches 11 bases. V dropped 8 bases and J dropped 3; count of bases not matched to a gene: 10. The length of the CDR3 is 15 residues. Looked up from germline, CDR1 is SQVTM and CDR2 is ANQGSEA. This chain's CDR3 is CSLAGLAVGTDTQYF. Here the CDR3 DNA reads TGCAGCCTAGCGGGACTAGCGGTCGGGACAGATACGCAGTATTTT.

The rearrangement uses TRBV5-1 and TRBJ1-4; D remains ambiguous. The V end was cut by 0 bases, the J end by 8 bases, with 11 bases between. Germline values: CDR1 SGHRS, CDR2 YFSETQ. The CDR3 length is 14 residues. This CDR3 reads CASSLERAEEKLFF. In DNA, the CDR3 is TGCGCCAGCAGCTTGGAGAGGGCCGAGGAAAAACTGTTTTTT.

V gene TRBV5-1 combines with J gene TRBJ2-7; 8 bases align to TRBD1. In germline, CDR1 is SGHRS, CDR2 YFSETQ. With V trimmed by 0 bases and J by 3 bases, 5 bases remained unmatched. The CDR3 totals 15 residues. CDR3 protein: CASSLGTGQLYEQYF. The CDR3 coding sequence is TGCGCCAGCAGCTTGGGGACAGGGCAGCTCTACGAGCAGTACTTC.

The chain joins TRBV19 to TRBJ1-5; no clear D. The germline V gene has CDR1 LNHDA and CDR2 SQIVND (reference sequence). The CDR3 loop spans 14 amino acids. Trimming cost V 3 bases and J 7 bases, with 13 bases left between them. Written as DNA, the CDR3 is TGTGCCAGTAGTATTAGCGGGTTGGGGCAGCCCCAGCATTTT. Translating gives CASSISGLGQPQHF.

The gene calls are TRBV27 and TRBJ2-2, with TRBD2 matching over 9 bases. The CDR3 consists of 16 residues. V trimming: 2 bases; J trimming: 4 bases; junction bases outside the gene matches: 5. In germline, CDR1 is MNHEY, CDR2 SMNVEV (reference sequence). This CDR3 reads CASSLGTSLPTGELFF. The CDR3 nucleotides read TGTGCCAGCAGTTTAGGGACTAGCCTCCCCACCGGGGAGCTGTTTTTT.

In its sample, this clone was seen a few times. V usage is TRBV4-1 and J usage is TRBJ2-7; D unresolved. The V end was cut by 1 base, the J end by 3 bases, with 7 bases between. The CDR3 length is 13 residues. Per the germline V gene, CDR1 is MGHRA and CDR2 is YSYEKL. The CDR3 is CASSQGALYEQYF. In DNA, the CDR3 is TGCGCCAGCAGCCAAGGTGCACTCTACGAGCAGTACTTC.

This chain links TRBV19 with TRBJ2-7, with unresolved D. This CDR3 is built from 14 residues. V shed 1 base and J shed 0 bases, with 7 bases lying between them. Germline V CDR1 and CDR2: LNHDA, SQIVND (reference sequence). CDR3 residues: CASSIATNSYEQYF. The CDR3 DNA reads TGTGCCAGTAGTATAGCTACCAACTCCTACGAGCAGTACTTC.

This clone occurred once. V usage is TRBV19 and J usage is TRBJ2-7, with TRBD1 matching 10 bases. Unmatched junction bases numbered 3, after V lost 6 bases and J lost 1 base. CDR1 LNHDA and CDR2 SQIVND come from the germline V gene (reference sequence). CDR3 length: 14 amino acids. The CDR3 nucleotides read TGTGCCAGTAGGCCGGGACAGGGGTCCTACGAGCAGTACTTC. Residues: CASRPGQGSYEQYF.

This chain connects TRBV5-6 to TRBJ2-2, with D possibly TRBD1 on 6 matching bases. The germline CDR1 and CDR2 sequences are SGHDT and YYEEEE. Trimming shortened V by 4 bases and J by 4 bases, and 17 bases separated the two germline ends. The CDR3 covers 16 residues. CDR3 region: CASSHATGYLTGELFF. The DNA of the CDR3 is TGTGCCAGCAGCCACGCCACAGGGTACCTCACCGGGGAGCTGTTTTTT.

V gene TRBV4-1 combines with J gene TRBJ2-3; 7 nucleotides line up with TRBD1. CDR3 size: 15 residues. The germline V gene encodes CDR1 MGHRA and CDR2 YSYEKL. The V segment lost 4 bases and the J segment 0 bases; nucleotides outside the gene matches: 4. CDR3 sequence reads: CASSLQGSSTDTQYF. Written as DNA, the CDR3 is TGCGCCAGCAGCCTACAGGGGTCTAGCACAGATACGCAGTATTTT.